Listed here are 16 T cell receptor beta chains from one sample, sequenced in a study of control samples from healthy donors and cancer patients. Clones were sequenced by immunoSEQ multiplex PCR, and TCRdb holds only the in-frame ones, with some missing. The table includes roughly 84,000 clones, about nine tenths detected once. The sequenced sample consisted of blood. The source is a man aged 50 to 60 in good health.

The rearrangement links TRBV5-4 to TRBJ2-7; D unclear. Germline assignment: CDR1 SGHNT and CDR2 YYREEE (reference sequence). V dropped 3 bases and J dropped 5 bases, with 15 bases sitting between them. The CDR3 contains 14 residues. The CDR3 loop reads CASSSGPFEDEQYF. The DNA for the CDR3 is TGTGCCAGCAGCTCCGGCCCCTTTGAGGACGAGCAGTACTTC.

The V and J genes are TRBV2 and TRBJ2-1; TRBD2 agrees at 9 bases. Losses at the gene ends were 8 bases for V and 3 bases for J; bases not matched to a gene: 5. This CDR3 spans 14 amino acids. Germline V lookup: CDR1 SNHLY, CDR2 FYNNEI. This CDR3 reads CASGASGVYNEQFF. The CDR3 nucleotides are TGTGCCAGCGGGGCTAGCGGGGTCTACAATGAGCAGTTCTTC.

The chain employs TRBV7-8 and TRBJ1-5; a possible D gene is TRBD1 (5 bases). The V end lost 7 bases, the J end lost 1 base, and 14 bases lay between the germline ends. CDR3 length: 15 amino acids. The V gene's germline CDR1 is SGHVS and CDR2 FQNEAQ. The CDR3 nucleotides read TGTGCCAGCACCAAAACGGGGGGGAGCAATCAGCCCCAGCATTTT. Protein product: CASTKTGGSNQPQHF.

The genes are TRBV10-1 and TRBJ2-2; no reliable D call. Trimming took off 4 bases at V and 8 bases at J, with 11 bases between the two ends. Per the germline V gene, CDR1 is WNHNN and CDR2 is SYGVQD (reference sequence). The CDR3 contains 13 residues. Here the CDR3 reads CASSGPNAGELFF. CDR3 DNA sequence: TGCGCCAGCAGTGGGCCAAACGCTGGGGAGCTGTTTTTT.

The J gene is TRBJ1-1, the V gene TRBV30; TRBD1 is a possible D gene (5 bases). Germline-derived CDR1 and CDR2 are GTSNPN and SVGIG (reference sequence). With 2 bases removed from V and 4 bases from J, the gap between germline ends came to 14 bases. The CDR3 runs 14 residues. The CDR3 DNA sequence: TGTGCCTGGAGTACCACACTACAGGCCACTGAAGCTTTCTTT. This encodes CAWSTTLQATEAFF.

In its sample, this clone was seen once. The DNA for the CDR3 is TGTGCCAGCAATTTAAACAGGGAAGGGACTGAAGCTTTCTTT. Its translation is CASNLNREGTEAFF. The chain carries TRBV6-5 and TRBJ1-1, with D possibly matching TRBD1 (6 bases). From germline, CDR1 is MNHEY and CDR2 SVGAGI. This CDR3 contains 14 residues. V was shortened by 7 bases and J by 5 bases, with 17 bases between the two germline ends.

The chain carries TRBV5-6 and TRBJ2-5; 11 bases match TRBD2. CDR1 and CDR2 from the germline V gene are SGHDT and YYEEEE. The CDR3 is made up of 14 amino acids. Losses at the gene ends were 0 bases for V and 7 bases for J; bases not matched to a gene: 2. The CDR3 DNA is TGTGCCAGCAGCTTGGCTCTAGCGGGGGGGACCCAGTACTTC. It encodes CASSLALAGGTQYF.

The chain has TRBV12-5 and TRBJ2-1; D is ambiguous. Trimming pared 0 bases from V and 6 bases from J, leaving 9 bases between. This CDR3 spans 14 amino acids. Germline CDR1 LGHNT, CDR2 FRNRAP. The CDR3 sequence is CASGLVGQLNEQFF. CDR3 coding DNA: TGTGCTAGTGGTTTGGTAGGCCAGCTCAATGAGCAGTTCTTC.

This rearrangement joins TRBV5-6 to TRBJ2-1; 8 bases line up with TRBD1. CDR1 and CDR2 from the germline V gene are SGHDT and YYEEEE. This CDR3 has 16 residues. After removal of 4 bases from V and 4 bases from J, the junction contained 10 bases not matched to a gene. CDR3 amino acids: CASSAFRDRRYNEQFF. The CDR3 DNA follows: TGTGCCAGCAGCGCTTTCCGGGACAGGAGATACAATGAGCAGTTCTTC.

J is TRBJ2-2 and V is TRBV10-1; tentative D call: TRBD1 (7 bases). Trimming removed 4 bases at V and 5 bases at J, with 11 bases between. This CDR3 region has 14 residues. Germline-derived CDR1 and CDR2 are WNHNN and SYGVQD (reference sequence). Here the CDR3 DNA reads TGCGCCAGCAGTGGGCAGGGGGGAACCGGGGAGCTGTTTTTT. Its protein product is CASSGQGGTGELFF.

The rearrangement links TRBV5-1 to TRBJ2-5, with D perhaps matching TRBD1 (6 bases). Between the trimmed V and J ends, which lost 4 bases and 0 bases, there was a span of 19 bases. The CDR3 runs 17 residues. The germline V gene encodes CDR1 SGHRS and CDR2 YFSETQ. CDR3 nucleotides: TGCGCCAGCAGCGCAAGACAGGACTTGAAAGACCAAGAGACCCAGTACTTC. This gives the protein CASSARQDLKDQETQYF.

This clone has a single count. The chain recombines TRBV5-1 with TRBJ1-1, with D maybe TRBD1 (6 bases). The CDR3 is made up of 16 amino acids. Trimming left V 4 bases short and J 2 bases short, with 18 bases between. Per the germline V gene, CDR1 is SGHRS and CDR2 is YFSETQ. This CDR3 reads CASSPLSGQLNTEAFF. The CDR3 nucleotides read TGCGCCAGCAGCCCTTTAAGTGGACAGTTAAACACTGAAGCTTTCTTT.

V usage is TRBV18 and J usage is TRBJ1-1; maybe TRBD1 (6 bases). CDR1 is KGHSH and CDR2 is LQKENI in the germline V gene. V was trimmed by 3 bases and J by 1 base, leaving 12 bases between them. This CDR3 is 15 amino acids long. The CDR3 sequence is CASSPQQTGNTEAFF. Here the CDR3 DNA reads TGTGCCAGCTCACCCCAACAGACAGGGAACACTGAAGCTTTCTTT.

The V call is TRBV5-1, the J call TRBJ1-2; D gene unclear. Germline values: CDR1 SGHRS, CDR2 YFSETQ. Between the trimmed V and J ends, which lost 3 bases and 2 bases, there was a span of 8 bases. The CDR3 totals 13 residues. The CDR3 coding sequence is TGCGCCAGCAGCTCCGGAAGCAACTATGGCTACACCTTC. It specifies CASSSGSNYGYTF.

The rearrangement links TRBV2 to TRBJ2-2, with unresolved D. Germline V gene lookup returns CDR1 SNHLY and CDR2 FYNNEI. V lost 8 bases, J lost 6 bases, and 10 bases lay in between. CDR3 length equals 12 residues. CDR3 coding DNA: TGTGCCAGCCACTTCCGCTCCGGGGAGCTGTTTTTT. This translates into CASHFRSGELFF.

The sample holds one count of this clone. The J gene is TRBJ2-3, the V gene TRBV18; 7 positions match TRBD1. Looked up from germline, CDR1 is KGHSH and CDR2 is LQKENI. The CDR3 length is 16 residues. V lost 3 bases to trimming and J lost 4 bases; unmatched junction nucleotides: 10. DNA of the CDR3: TGTGCCAGCTCACCGGGTCCGGGACAGAGGCCAGATACGCAGTATTTT. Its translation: CASSPGPGQRPDTQYF.